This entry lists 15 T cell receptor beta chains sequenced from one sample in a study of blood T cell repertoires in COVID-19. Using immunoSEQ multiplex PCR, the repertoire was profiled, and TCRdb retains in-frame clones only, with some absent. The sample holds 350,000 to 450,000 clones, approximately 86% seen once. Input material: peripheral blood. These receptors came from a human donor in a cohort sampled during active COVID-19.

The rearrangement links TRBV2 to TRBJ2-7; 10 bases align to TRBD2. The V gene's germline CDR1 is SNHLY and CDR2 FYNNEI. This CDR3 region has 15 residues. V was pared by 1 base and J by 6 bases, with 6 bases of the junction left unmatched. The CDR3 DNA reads TGTGCCAGCAGTGAAGGAGCGGGAGGGCAGACCGAGCAGTACTTC. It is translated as CASSEGAGGQTEQYF.

The CDR3 bases are TGTGCCAGCAGTTTGTCCCAGGCTGGCTACACCTTC. This gives the protein CASSLSQAGYTF. This rearrangement joins TRBV12-3 or TRBV12-4 to TRBJ1-2; D call uncertain. CDR3 length equals 12 residues. Trimming removed 3 bases at V and 7 bases at J, with 9 bases between.

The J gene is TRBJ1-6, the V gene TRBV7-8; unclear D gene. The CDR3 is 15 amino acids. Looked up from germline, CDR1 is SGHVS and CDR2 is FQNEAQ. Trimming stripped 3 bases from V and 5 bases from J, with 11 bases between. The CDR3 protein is CASSLREEDNSPLHF. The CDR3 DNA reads TGTGCCAGCAGCTTGCGCGAAGAGGATAATTCACCCCTCCACTTT.

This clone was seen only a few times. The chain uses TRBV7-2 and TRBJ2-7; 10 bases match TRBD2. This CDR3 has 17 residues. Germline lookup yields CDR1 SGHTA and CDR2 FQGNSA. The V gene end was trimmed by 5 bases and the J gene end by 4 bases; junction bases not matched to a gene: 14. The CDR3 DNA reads TGTGCCAGCAGCCTCGAGGCTAGCGGGAGTAGCCCTTACGAGCAGTACTTC. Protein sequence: CASSLEASGSSPYEQYF.

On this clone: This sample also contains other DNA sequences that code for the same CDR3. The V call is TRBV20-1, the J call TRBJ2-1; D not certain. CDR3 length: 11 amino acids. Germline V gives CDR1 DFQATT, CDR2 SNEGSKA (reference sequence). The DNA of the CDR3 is TGCAGCGTAGGAGACTACAATGAGCAGTTCTTC. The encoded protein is CSVGDYNEQFF.

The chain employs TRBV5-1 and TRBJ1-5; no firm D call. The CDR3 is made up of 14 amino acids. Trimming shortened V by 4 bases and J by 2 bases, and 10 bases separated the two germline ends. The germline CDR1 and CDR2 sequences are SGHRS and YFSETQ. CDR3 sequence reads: CASSPGAGNQPQHF. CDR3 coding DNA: TGCGCCAGCAGCCCGGGAGCGGGCAATCAGCCCCAGCATTTT.

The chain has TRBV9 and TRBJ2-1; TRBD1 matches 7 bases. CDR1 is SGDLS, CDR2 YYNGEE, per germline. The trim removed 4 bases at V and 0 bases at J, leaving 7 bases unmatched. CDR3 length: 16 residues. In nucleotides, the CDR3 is TGTGCCAGCAGCCCGAAGACAGGGAACTCCTACAATGAGCAGTTCTTC. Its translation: CASSPKTGNSYNEQFF. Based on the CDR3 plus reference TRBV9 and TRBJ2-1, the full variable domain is DSGVTQTPKHLITATGQRVTLRCSPRSGDLSVYWYQQSLDQGLQFLIQYYNGEERAKGNILERFSAQQFPDLHSELNLSSLELGDSALYFCASSPKTGNSYNEQFFGPGTRLTVL.

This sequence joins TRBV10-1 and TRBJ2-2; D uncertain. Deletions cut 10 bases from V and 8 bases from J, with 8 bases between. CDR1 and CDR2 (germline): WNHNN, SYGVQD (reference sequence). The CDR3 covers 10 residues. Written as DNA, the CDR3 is TGCGCCACTCCTCGGGGGGAGCTGTTTTTT. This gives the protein CATPRGELFF.

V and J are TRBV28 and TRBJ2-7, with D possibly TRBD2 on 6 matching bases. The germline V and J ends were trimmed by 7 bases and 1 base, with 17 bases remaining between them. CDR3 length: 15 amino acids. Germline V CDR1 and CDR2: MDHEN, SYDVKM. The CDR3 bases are TGTGCCAGCACTAACCACGGGGGTAAATCCTACGAGCAGTACTTC. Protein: CASTNHGGKSYEQYF.

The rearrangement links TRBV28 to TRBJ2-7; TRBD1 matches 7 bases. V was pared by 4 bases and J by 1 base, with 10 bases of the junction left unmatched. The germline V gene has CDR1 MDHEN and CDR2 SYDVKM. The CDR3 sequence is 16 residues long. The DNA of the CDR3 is TGTGCCAGCAGTTCCCAAGGGACAGCGGAATCCTACGAGCAGTACTTC. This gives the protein CASSSQGTAESYEQYF.

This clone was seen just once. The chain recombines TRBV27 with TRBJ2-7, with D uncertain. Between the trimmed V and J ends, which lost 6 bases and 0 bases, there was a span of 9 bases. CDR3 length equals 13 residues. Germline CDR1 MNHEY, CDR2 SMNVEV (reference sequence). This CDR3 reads CASSLQSSYEQYF. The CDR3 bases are TGTGCCAGCAGCCTACAGAGCTCCTACGAGCAGTACTTC.

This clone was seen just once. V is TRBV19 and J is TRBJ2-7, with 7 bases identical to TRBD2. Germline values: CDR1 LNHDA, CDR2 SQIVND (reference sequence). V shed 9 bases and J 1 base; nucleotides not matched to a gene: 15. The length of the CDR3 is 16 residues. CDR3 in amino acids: CASLPVGGSQSYEQYF. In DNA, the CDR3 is TGTGCCAGCCTCCCTGTGGGCGGGAGCCAATCCTACGAGCAGTACTTC.

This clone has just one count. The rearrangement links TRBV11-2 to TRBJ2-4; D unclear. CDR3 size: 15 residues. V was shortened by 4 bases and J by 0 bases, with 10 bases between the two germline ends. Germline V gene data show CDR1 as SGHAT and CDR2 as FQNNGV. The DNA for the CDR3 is TGTGCCAGCAGCTCCGTCAAACTAGCCAAAAACATTCAGTACTTC. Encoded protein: CASSSVKLAKNIQYF.

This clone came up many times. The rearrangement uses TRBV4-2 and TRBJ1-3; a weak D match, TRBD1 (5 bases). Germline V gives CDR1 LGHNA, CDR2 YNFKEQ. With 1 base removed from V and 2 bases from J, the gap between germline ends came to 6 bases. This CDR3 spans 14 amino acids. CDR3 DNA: TGTGCCAGCAGCCAAGCGGGGGCTGGAAACACCATATATTTT. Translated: CASSQAGAGNTIYF.

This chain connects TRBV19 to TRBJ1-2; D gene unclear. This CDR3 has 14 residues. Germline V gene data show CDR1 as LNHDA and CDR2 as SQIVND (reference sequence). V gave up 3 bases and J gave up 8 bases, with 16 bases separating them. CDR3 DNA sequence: TGTGCCAGTAGTATTAATGGAGGGCCGCGGGGCTACACCTTC. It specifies CASSINGGPRGYTF.